This TCR beta chain emerged from a study of OX40 agonist ivuxolimab in advanced cancers. Study at large: Having had anti-PD-1, anti-PD-L1 or anti-CTLA-4 therapy before was allowed, and around 39% had some.

Study-wide points: Clonal expansion in partial responders at 0.1-3.0 mg/kg ranked among the lowest. In a subset of nonresponders, normalized T-cell clonal expansion was also low.

Clones were read by immunoSEQ multiplex PCR, and TCRdb kept only the in-frame ones, dropping some. The table lists roughly 60,000 clones, roughly nine tenths of them singletons. Comment on this clone: No antigen is known for it.

V gave up 4 bases and J gave up 2 bases, with 15 bases separating them. Germline CDR1 LNHDA, CDR2 SQIVND (reference sequence). There are 17 residues in the CDR3. The sequence derives from an adult with an advanced solid tumor such as melanoma, head and neck, liver or kidney cancer. The sample was CD4+ or CD8+ T cells sorted from blood, taken in a trial of the OX40 agonist ivuxolimab. The chain combines TRBV19 with TRBJ2-6; maybe TRBD2 (5 bases). The CDR3 region is CASSSGLPGTGANVLTF. The CDR3 region has the DNA TGTGCCAGTAGTAGCGGGCTACCAGGAACTGGGGCCAACGTCCTGACTTTC.